Each of the 12 T cell receptor gamma chains below was sequenced from the same sample in a study of Vδ1+ human thymocytes. Antigens of these TCRs are unknown. Findings of the study overall: Thymic TRG and TRD repertoires appeared highly polyclonal.

Sequences come from RNA converted to cDNA by reverse transcription. Multiplex PCR used pooled V-gene forward primers and a constant-region reverse primer to amplify CDR3s. TCRdb fed the multiplex PCR reads to CATT. The sample has tens of thousands of gamma-chain clones; about a fifth are singletons. The material sequenced was Vdelta1+ gamma-delta thymocytes from the thymus. The subset here: FACS-sorted CD3+ TCRalphabeta- TCRVdelta1+ TCRVdelta2- thymocytes. Receptors were obtained from a boy under three years old who had congenital heart surgery.

This clone appeared a few times. This chain links TRGV4 with TRGJ1 or TRGJ2. The CDR3 has 11 amino acids. The trim removed 6 bases at V and 3 bases at J, leaving 2 bases unmatched. Per the germline V gene, CDR1 is EGSTGY and CDR2 is YDSYTSSV. This CDR3 is CATWPYYKKLF. Written as DNA, the CDR3 is TGTGCCACCTGGCCTTATTATAAGAAACTCTTT.

A few counts support this clone. The same CDR3 is also encoded by other DNA sequences in this sample. The rearrangement joins TRGV4 to TRGJ1 or TRGJ2. This CDR3 is 12 amino acids long. V lost 4 bases, J lost 4 bases, and 4 bases stayed unmatched. Germline-derived CDR1 and CDR2 are EGSTGY and YDSYTSSV. The CDR3 nucleotides read TGTGCCACCTGGGAGCGGTATTATAAGAAACTCTTT. The encoded protein is CATWERYYKKLF.

This clone was picked up a small number of times. The gene calls are TRGV2 and TRGJ1 or TRGJ2. The germline V gene encodes CDR1 EGSNGY and CDR2 YDSYNSKV. Trimming removed 2 bases from V and 4 bases from J; junction bases left unmatched: 8. The CDR3 covers 14 residues. CDR3: CATWDAPTYYKKLF. For the CDR3, the DNA is TGTGCCACCTGGGACGCCCCAACGTATTATAAGAAACTCTTT.

This clone occurred a few times. This chain joins TRGV4 and TRGJ1 or TRGJ2. V dropped 2 bases and J dropped 7; count of bases not matched to a gene: 5. The CDR3 length is 12 residues. CDR1 is EGSTGY, CDR2 YDSYTSSV, per germline. CDR3 sequence (DNA): TGTGCCACCTGGGATGATTGGTATAAGAAACTCTTT. Translating it yields CATWDDWYKKLF.

The gene calls are TRGV2 and TRGJ1 or TRGJ2. The CDR3 covers 15 residues. Germline V CDR1 and CDR2: EGSNGY, YDSYNSKV. V was clipped by 0 bases and J by 3 bases; unmatched bases: 8. The CDR3 sequence: CATWDGPVRYYKKLF. The CDR3 DNA sequence: TGTGCCACCTGGGACGGGCCGGTGCGTTATTATAAGAAACTCTTT.

Worth noting for this clone: Other DNA sequences in this specimen translate into the identical CDR3. The chain is built from TRGV9 and TRGJP. V lost 0 bases to trimming and J lost 6 bases; unmatched junction nucleotides: 5. This CDR3 contains 17 residues. Germline V gene sequence: CDR1 GITISATS, CDR2 ISYDGTV (reference sequence). The CDR3 nucleotides read TGTGCCTTGTGGGAGGTGCAGAGAGAGTTGGGCAAAAAAATCAAGGTATTT. It yields the protein CALWEVQRELGKKIKVF.

The V call is TRGV5, the J call TRGJ1 or TRGJ2. Trimming removed 1 base from V and 9 bases from J; junction bases left unmatched: 6. CDR3 length: 12 residues. Looked up from germline, CDR1 is VINAFY and CDR2 is YDVSNSKD. This chain's CDR3 is CATWDSSPKKLF. The DNA of the CDR3 is TGTGCCACCTGGGACAGTTCCCCTAAGAAACTCTTT.

The chain has TRGV4 and TRGJ1 or TRGJ2. The CDR3 has 12 amino acids. Germline-derived CDR1 and CDR2 are EGSTGY and YDSYTSSV. V shed 2 bases, J shed 5 bases, and the junction held 3 bases outside the gene matches. CDR3 amino acids: CATWDVHYKKLF. In nucleotides, the CDR3 is TGTGCCACCTGGGATGTTCATTATAAGAAACTCTTT.

This clone was picked up a small number of times. The chain carries TRGV9 and TRGJ1 or TRGJ2. This CDR3 has 12 residues. The V gene's germline CDR1 is GITISATS and CDR2 ISYDGTV (reference sequence). Trimming took 5 bases from V and 8 from J; bases not matched to a gene: 9. The CDR3 spells CALWGTNHKKLF. The CDR3 DNA sequence: TGTGCCTTGTGGGGTACTAACCATAAGAAACTCTTT.

This chain uses TRGV4 with TRGJ1 or TRGJ2. This CDR3 region has 11 residues. With V trimmed by 5 bases and J by 9 bases, 7 bases remained unmatched. Germline CDR1 reads EGSTGY; CDR2 reads YDSYTSSV. The CDR3 DNA is TGTGCCACCTGGGGGAAAGCTAAGAAACTCTTT. Translating gives CATWGKAKKLF.

This clone turned up a few times. The genes are TRGV8 and TRGJ1 or TRGJ2. The germline V gene has CDR1 VENAVY and CDR2 YDSYNSRV. The CDR3 runs 13 residues. With 0 bases clipped from V and 6 bases from J, the junction kept 5 bases outside the gene matches. The CDR3 nucleotides are TGTGCCACCTGGGATAGGTTTGCTTATAAGAAACTCTTT. Protein sequence: CATWDRFAYKKLF.

In its sample, this clone was seen a few times. The V gene is TRGV9, the J gene TRGJ1 or TRGJ2. This CDR3 is built from 14 residues. Germline V gene data show CDR1 as GITISATS and CDR2 as ISYDGTV (reference sequence). Trimming removed 0 bases from V and 3 bases from J; junction bases left unmatched: 5. DNA for the CDR3: TGTGCCTTGTGGGAGGTGTCATTTTATTATAAGAAACTCTTT. It specifies CALWEVSFYYKKLF.